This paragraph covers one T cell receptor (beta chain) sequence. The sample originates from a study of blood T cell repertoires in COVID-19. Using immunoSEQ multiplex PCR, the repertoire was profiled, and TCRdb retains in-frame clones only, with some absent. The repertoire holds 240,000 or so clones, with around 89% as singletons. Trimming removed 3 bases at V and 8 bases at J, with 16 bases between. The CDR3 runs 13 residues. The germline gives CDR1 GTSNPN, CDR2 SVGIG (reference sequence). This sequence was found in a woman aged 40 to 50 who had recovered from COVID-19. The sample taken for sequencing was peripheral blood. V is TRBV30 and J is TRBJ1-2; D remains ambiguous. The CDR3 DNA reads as TGTGCCTGGAGGTTCTTGGGCGGCGGGGGCTACACCTTC. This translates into CAWRFLGGGGYTF. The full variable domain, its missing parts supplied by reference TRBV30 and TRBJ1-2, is SQTIHQWPATLVQPVGSPLSLECTVEGTSNPNLYWYRQAAGRGLQLLFYSVGIGQISSEVPQNLSASRPQDRQFILSSKKLLLSDSGFYLCAWRFLGGGGYTFGSGTRLTVV.